These 24 T cell receptor beta chains originate from one sample sequenced in a study of blood T cell repertoires in COVID-19. Using immunoSEQ multiplex PCR, the repertoire was profiled, and TCRdb retains in-frame clones only, with some absent. The repertoire includes under 200,000 clones, around 80% of them detected once, and roughly a fifth sits in the top ten. Material: peripheral blood. Receptors originate from a woman between 65 and 79 years old who had recovered from COVID-19.

The V and J genes are TRBV4-2 and TRBJ1-6; D call uncertain. V gave up 4 bases and J gave up 8 bases, with 15 bases separating them. The germline V gene has CDR1 LGHNA and CDR2 YNFKEQ. CDR3 size: 15 residues. CDR3 protein: CASSPHPGRDSPLHF. The DNA of the CDR3 is TGTGCCAGCAGCCCCCATCCGGGTCGGGATTCACCCCTCCACTTT.

V usage is TRBV21-1 and J usage is TRBJ2-1; the listed D gene, TRBD1, was not tested against the DNA. TRBV21-1 represents a pseudogene. The CDR3 is 11 residues long. The CDR3 loop is CASSKGALQFF. For the CDR3, the DNA is TGTGCCAGCAGCAAGGGGGCGCTGCAGTTCTTC.

The gene calls are TRBV5-1 and TRBJ1-2; D remains unclear. CDR3 length equals 15 residues. V lost 0 bases and J 4 bases, leaving 13 bases between the germline ends. The germline CDR1 and CDR2 sequences are SGHRS and YFSETQ. CDR3 protein: CASSLVPNSGYGYTF. The CDR3 DNA follows: TGCGCCAGCAGCTTGGTGCCCAACTCGGGCTATGGCTACACCTTC.

The gene calls are TRBV4-3 and TRBJ2-2; 10 bases are a match to TRBD2. CDR3 size: 17 residues. V trimming: 0 bases; J trimming: 4 bases; junction bases outside the gene matches: 5. Germline V lookup: CDR1 LGHNA, CDR2 YSLEER. The CDR3 DNA follows: TGCGCCAGCAGCCAAGATCTAGCGGGAGCGGGCACCGGGGAGCTGTTTTTT. Amino acids: CASSQDLAGAGTGELFF.

CDR3 DNA: TGTGCCAGCAGCCAGGGGCTTCAGCCCCAGCATTTT. It specifies CASSQGLQPQHF. The chain has TRBV3-1 (or the pseudogene TRBV3-2) and TRBJ1-5; D is possibly TRBD1 (5 bases). The CDR3 has 12 amino acids. V was pared by 3 bases and J by 6 bases, with 6 bases between. Germline V CDR1 and CDR2: LGHDT, YNNKEL (reference sequence).

The chain is built from TRBV5-1 and TRBJ1-2; D is uncertain. The V gene's germline CDR1 is SGHRS and CDR2 YFSETQ. V was cut by 8 bases and J by 5 bases, with 13 bases left in between. There are 12 residues in the CDR3. CDR3 bases: TGCGCCAGTGGAGGTCGAGGGTATGGCTACACCTTC. It codes for CASGGRGYGYTF.

J is TRBJ1-1 and V is TRBV5-1; TRBD1 matches 7 bases. After removal of 4 bases from V and 5 bases from J, the junction contained 14 bases not matched to a gene. Germline CDR1 and CDR2: SGHRS and YFSETQ. This CDR3 spans 16 amino acids. The CDR3 DNA reads TGCGCCAGCAGCCCCGCCCTGGGGCAGGGGGGAACTGAAGCTTTCTTT. It encodes CASSPALGQGGTEAFF.

The J gene is TRBJ1-2, the V gene TRBV3-1 (or the pseudogene TRBV3-2); tentative D call: TRBD1 (6 bases). The ends were cut back, 0 bases at V and 8 bases at J, with 16 bases in the middle. CDR1 is LGHDT and CDR2 is YNNKEL in the germline V gene (reference sequence). The CDR3 totals 15 residues. Here the CDR3 reads CASSQDPTGARGYTF. Here the CDR3 DNA reads TGTGCCAGCAGCCAAGATCCGACAGGAGCTAGGGGCTACACCTTC.

The chain has TRBV18 and TRBJ1-5; the D gene is possibly TRBD1 (6 bases). Germline-derived CDR1 and CDR2 are KGHSH and LQKENI. The CDR3 runs 13 residues. V was trimmed by 5 bases and J by 4 bases, leaving 9 bases between them. This CDR3 reads CASSGTGNQPQHF. CDR3 in DNA: TGTGCCAGCTCAGGAACAGGGAATCAGCCCCAGCATTTT.

V and J are TRBV30 and TRBJ1-2; D is unclear. V was pared by 7 bases and J by 7 bases, with 16 bases between. The length of the CDR3 is 12 residues. Germline lookup yields CDR1 GTSNPN and CDR2 SVGIG (reference sequence). Written as DNA, the CDR3 is TGTGCCTCCCTGCTCCTCTTCGGTGGCTACACCTTC. It translates to CASLLLFGGYTF.

This CDR3 reads CASSFGAAGGGGDTQYF. CDR3 coding DNA: TGTGCCAGCAGCTTCGGTGCGGCCGGGGGAGGGGGAGATACGCAGTATTTT. The chain carries TRBV7-2 and TRBJ2-3; tentatively, D is TRBD2 (7 bases). Germline loops: CDR1 SGHTA, CDR2 FQGNSA. V lost 3 bases, J lost 5 bases, and 21 bases lay in between. CDR3 size: 17 residues.

This clone was seen only a few times. V usage is TRBV6-1 and J usage is TRBJ1-1, with 9 bases that match TRBD1. Germline loops: CDR1 MNHNS, CDR2 SASEGT. This CDR3 spans 15 amino acids. V shed 3 bases, J shed 4 bases, and the junction held 6 bases outside the gene matches. The CDR3 reads CASSDRDRVSTEAFF. The CDR3 coding sequence is TGTGCCAGCAGTGACCGGGACAGGGTGAGCACTGAAGCTTTCTTT.

As to this clone: Other DNA sequences within the sample encode an identical CDR3. The chain is built from TRBV9 and TRBJ1-1, with D hard to call. Trimming cost V 2 bases and J 1 base, with 6 bases left between them. The CDR3 is made up of 13 amino acids. Looked up from germline, CDR1 is SGDLS and CDR2 is YYNGEE. The CDR3 region is CASSVAGNTEAFF. CDR3 in DNA: TGTGCCAGCAGCGTCGCGGGGAACACTGAAGCTTTCTTT.

The rearrangement joins TRBV5-6 to TRBJ2-7; D may be TRBD1 (6 bases). V was shortened by 2 bases and J by 3 bases, with 21 bases between the two germline ends. The CDR3 is 17 residues long. Germline CDR1 is SGHDT and CDR2 is YYEEEE. CDR3 sequence reads: CASSFDPRVQDSYEQYF. The CDR3 DNA reads TGTGCCAGCAGCTTCGACCCCCGGGTTCAGGACAGCTACGAGCAGTACTTC.

This sequence joins TRBV11-1 and TRBJ2-7, with 9 bases that match TRBD1. This CDR3 spans 15 amino acids. Per germline, CDR1 SGHAT and CDR2 FQDESV (reference sequence). The V and J ends lost 5 bases and 5 bases, in that order; junction bases with no gene match: 10. The DNA for the CDR3 is TGTGCCAGCAGCCCGAGACAGGGGGGTTCCCACGAGCAGTACTTC. Protein: CASSPRQGGSHEQYF.

The V call is TRBV3-1 (or the pseudogene TRBV3-2), the J call TRBJ1-6; maybe TRBD1 (5 bases). V lost 4 bases and J 2 bases, leaving 9 bases between the germline ends. CDR3 length: 15 residues. CDR1 and CDR2 (germline): LGHDT, YNNKEL (reference sequence). CDR3 nucleotide sequence: TGTGCCAGCAGCCCAGGGAGGCCCTATAATTCACCCCTCCACTTT. Its protein is CASSPGRPYNSPLHF.

This chain joins TRBV4-1 and TRBJ1-5, with TRBD1 identical over 7 bases. This CDR3 comprises 13 residues. CDR1 and CDR2 from the germline V gene are MGHRA and YSYEKL. V was pared by 8 bases and J by 2 bases, with 3 bases of the junction left unmatched. CDR3 sequence (DNA): TGCGCCAGCGGGGGGACAGGCAATCAGCCCCAGCATTTT. Amino acid sequence: CASGGTGNQPQHF.

The chain uses TRBV7-2 and TRBJ2-7; D gene ambiguous. Germline V gene lookup returns CDR1 SGHTA and CDR2 FQGNSA. The CDR3 runs to 11 residues. V lost 3 bases, J lost 3 bases, and 3 bases lay in between. The CDR3 DNA reads as TGTGCCAGCAGCTTCCTCTACGAGCAGTACTTC. It encodes CASSFLYEQYF. Looking up the rest from reference TRBV7-2 and TRBJ2-7 gives the full variable domain: GAGVSQSPSNKVTEKGKDVELRCDPISGHTALYWYRQSLGQGLEFLIYFQGNSAPDKSGLPSDRFSAERTGGSVSTLTIQRTQQEDSAVYLCASSFLYEQYFGPGTRLTVT.

This chain uses TRBV18 with TRBJ2-2, with 13 bases that match TRBD2. Germline V CDR1 and CDR2: KGHSH, LQKENI. V lost 3 bases, J lost 5 bases, and 9 bases stayed unmatched. The CDR3 consists of 18 residues. The CDR3 loop is CASSPRTSGSSGTGELFF. The CDR3 DNA reads as TGTGCCAGCTCACCCAGGACTAGCGGGAGTTCGGGGACCGGGGAGCTGTTTTTT.

This chain links TRBV12-3 or TRBV12-4 with TRBJ2-1; possible D gene TRBD1, 5 bases. V shed 6 bases and J shed 9 bases, with 9 bases lying between them. The CDR3 has 11 residues. The CDR3 DNA reads TGTGCCAGCAGAGGGGAAGGTGAGCAGTTCTTC. Amino acids: CASRGEGEQFF.

This rearrangement joins TRBV18 to TRBJ1-2, with D possibly TRBD1 on 6 matching bases. The CDR3 runs 13 residues. The germline V gene has CDR1 KGHSH and CDR2 LQKENI. V lost 4 bases, J lost 4 bases, and 10 bases lay in between. CDR3 nucleotide sequence: TGTGCCAGCTCACAGGACAGATCCTATGGCTACACCTTC. It translates to CASSQDRSYGYTF.

The J gene is TRBJ2-1, the V gene TRBV30; D might be TRBD2 (5 bases). CDR1 GTSNPN and CDR2 SVGIG come from the germline V gene (reference sequence). This CDR3 contains 13 residues. Trimming shortened V by 3 bases and J by 7 bases, and 13 bases separated the two germline ends. This CDR3 is CAWRGSSRNEQFF. For the CDR3, the DNA is TGTGCCTGGAGGGGGTCTAGCAGGAATGAGCAGTTCTTC.

V gene TRBV15 combines with J gene TRBJ2-1, with 8 bases identical to TRBD2. Germline assignment: CDR1 LNHNV and CDR2 YYDKDF (reference sequence). Trimming removed 0 bases from V and 10 bases from J; junction bases left unmatched: 2. The CDR3 sequence is 13 residues long. The CDR3 here is CATSRDRGREQFF. The CDR3 coding sequence is TGTGCCACCAGCAGAGATCGCGGGAGGGAGCAGTTCTTC.

This clone showed up just a few times. The chain joins TRBV29-1 to TRBJ1-5, with D uncertain. Trimming shortened V by 4 bases and J by 9 bases, and 16 bases separated the two germline ends. The CDR3 is 13 residues long. The germline gives CDR1 SQVTM, CDR2 ANQGSEA. DNA of the CDR3: TGCAGCGTTGGGTGGTCAGGTCTGGGGCCCCAGCATTTT. Its translation: CSVGWSGLGPQHF.